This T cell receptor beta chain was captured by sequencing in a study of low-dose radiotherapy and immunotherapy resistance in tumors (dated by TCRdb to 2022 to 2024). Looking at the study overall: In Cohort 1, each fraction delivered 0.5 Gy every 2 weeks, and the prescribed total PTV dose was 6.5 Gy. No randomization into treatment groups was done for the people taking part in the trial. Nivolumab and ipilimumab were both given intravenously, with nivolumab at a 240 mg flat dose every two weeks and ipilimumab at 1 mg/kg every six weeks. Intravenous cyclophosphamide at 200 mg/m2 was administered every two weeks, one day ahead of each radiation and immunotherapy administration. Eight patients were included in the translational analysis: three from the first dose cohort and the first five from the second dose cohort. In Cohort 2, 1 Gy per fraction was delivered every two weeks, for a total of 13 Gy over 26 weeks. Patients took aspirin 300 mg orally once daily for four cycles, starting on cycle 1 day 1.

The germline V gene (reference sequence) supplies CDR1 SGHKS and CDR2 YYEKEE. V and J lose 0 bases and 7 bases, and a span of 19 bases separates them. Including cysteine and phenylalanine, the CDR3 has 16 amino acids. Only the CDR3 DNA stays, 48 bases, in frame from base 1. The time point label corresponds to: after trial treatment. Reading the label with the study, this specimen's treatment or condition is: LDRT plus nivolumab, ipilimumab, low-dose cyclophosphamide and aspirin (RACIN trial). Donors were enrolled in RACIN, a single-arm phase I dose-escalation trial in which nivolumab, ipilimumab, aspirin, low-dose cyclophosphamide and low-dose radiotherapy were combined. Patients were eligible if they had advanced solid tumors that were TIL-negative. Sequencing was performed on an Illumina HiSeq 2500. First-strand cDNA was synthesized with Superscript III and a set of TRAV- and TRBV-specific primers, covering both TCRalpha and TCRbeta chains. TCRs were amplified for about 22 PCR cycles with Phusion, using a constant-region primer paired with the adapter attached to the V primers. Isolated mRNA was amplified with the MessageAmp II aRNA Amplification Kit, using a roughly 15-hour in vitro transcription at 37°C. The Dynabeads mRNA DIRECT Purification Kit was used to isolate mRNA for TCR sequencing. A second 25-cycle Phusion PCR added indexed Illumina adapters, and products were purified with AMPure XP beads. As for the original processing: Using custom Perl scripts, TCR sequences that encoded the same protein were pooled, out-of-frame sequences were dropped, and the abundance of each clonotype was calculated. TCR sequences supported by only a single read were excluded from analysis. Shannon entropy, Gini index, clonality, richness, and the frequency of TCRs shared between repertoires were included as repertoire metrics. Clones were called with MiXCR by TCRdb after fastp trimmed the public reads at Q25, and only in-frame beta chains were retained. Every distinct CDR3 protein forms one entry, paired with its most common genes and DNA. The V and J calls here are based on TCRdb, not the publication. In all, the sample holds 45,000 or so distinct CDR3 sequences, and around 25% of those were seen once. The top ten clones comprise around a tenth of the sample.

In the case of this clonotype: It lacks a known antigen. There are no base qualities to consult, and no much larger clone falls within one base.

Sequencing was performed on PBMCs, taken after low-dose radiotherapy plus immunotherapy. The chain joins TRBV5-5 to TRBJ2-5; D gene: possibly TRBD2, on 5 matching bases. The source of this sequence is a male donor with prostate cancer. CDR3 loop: CASSLAVGERRGTQYF. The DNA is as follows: TGTGCCAGCAGCTTGGCCGTCGGTGAGCGGCGAGGGACCCAGTACTTC.